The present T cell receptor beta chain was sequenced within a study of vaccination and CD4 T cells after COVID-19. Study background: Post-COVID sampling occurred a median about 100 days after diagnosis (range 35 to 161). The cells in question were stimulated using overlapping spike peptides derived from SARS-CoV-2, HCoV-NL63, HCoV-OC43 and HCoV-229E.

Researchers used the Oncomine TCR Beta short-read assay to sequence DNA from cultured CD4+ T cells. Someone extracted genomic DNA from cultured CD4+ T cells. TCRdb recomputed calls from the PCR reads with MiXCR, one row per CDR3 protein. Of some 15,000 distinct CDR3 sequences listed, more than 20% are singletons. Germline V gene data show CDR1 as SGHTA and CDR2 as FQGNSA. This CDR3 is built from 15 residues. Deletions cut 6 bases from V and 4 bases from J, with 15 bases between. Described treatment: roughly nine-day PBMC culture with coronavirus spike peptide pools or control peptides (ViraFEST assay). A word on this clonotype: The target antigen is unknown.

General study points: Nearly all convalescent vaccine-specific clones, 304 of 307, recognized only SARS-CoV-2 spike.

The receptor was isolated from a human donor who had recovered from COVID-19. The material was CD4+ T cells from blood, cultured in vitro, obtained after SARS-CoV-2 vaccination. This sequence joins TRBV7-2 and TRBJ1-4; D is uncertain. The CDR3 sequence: CASRRGPNINEKLFF. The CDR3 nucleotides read TGTGCCAGCAGGCGTGGACCGAACATTAATGAAAAACTGTTTTTT.